The 5 T cell receptor beta chains reported below all come from one sample, sequenced in a study of cytomegalovirus exposure and HLA in healthy donors. Profiled with immunoSEQ multiplex PCR; TCRdb holds only in-frame clones, not every one. The sample carries about 130,000 clones, just under 90% recorded once. Sequencing was carried out using PBMCs. The receptors here all came from a woman aged 25 to 39 in good health and CMV-seropositive.

This clone was counted between two and nine times. CDR3 DNA sequence: TGTGCCAGCAGCCGACGGGCAGGAGGCAATTCACCCCTCCACTTT. This sequence encodes CASSRRAGGNSPLHF. The chain uses TRBV25-1 and TRBJ1-6; D ambiguous. This CDR3 region has 15 residues. The germline V gene encodes CDR1 MGHDK and CDR2 SYGVNS. V dropped 6 bases and J dropped 7 bases, with 16 bases sitting between them.

V gene TRBV2 combines with J gene TRBJ1-2; no reliable D call. Germline V gene data show CDR1 as SNHLY and CDR2 as FYNNEI. Trimming removed 6 bases from V and 7 bases from J, with 15 bases in between. The CDR3 length is 13 residues. The CDR3 spells CASSAEIASGYTF. CDR3 bases: TGTGCCAGCAGCGCCGAGATAGCTAGTGGCTACACCTTC.

This chain joins TRBV28 and TRBJ2-7, with a tentative D call TRBD1 (6 bases). This CDR3 comprises 14 residues. Trimming stripped 8 bases from V and 3 bases from J, with 17 bases between. From germline, CDR1 is MDHEN and CDR2 SYDVKM. The CDR3 reads CASQVAGALYEQYF. The CDR3 DNA sequence: TGTGCCAGCCAGGTGGCAGGGGCGCTCTACGAGCAGTACTTC.

The rearrangement uses TRBV5-1 and TRBJ2-5, with 11 bases matching TRBD2. With 0 bases clipped from V and 3 bases from J, the junction kept 10 bases outside the gene matches. The germline CDR1 and CDR2 sequences are SGHRS and YFSETQ. This CDR3 spans 18 amino acids. CDR3 nucleotide sequence: TGCGCCAGCAGCTTGGGCCTACTAGCGGGAGACGGTAAAGAGACCCAGTACTTC. Its protein is CASSLGLLAGDGKETQYF.

The rearrangement links TRBV7-8 to TRBJ2-1, with D perhaps matching TRBD1 (6 bases). The germline V gene encodes CDR1 SGHVS and CDR2 FQNEAQ. V was pared by 4 bases and J by 4 bases, with 17 bases between. The CDR3 is 16 amino acids. CDR3 loop: CASSSRWTEKYNEQFF. The CDR3 DNA follows: TGTGCCAGCAGCTCCCGCTGGACAGAAAAATACAATGAGCAGTTCTTC.